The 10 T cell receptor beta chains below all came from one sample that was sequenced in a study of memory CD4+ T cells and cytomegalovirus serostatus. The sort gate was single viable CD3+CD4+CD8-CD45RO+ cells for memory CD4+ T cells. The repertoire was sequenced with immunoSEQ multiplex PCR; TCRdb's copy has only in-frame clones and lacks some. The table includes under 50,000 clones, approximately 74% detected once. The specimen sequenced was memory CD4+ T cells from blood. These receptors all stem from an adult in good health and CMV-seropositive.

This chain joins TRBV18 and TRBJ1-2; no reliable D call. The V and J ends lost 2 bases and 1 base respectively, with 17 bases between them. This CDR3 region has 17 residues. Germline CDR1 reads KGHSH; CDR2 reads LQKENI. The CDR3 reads CASSPGGPLRLNYGYTF. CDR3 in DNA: TGTGCCAGCTCACCAGGAGGGCCACTCCGCCTTAACTATGGCTACACCTTC.

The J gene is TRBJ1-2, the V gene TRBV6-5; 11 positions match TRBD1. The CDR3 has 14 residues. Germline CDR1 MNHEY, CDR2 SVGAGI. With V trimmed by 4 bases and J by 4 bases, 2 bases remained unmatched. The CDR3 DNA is TGTGCCAGCAGTTCGGGACAGGGGGTCTATGGCTACACCTTC. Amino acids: CASSSGQGVYGYTF.

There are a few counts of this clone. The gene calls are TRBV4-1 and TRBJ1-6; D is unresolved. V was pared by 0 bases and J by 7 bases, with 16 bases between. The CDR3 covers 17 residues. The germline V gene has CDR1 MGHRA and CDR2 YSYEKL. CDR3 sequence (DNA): TGCGCCAGCAGCCAAGATTATCGAGACGGGGAAAATTCACCCCTCCACTTT. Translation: CASSQDYRDGENSPLHF.

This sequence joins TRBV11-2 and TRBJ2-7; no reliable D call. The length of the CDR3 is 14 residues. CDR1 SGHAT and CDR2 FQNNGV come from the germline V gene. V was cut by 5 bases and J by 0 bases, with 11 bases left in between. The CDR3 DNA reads TGTGCCAGCAGCGTGGCATCCGGCTCCTACGAGCAGTACTTC. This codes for CASSVASGSYEQYF.

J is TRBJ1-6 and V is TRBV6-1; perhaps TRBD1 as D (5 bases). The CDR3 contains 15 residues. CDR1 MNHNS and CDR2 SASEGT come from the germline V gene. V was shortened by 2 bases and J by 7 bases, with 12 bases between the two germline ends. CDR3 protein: CASSEFRVNNSPLHF. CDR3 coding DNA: TGTGCCAGCAGTGAATTCAGGGTAAACAATTCACCCCTCCACTTT.

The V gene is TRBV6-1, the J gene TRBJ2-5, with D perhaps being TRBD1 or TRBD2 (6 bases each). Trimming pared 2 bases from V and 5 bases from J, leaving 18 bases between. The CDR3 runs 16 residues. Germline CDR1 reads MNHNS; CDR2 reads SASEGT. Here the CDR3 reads CASSERRAGGGETQYF. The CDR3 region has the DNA TGTGCCAGCAGTGAACGACGTGCAGGAGGGGGGGAGACCCAGTACTTC.

Here the CDR3 reads CASRPGTGNTGELFF. In DNA form, the CDR3 reads TGTGCCAGCAGACCCGGGACAGGCAACACCGGGGAGCTGTTTTTT. The J gene is TRBJ2-2, the V gene TRBV6-5; 8 nucleotides align to TRBD1. J gave up 2 bases and V 6 bases, and 5 bases lay outside the gene matches. This CDR3 is built from 15 residues. The V gene's germline CDR1 is MNHEY and CDR2 SVGAGI.

The CDR3 is CASSDNRFTANEKLFF. Here the CDR3 DNA reads TGCGCCAGCAGTGACAACCGGTTTACAGCTAATGAAAAACTGTTTTTT. The J gene is TRBJ1-4, the V gene TRBV10-2; D is unclear. The germline gives CDR1 WSHSY, CDR2 SAAADI. The ends were cut back, 3 bases at V and 3 bases at J, with 14 bases in the middle. This CDR3 contains 16 residues.

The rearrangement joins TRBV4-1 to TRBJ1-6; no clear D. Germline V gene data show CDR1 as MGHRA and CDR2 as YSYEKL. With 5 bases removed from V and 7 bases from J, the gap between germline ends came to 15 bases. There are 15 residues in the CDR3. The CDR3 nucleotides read TGCGCCAGCAGCGACGTGGACGTGGAAAATTCACCCCTCCACTTT. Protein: CASSDVDVENSPLHF.

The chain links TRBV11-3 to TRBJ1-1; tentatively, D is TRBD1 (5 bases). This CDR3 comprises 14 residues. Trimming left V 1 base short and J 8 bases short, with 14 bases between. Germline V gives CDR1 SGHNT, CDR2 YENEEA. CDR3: CASSLGETGAEAFF. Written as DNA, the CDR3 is TGTGCCAGCAGCTTAGGTGAGACCGGGGCCGAAGCTTTCTTT.